Shown below are 30 T cell receptor beta chains from a single sample sequenced in a study of immune evolution from preneoplasia to lung adenocarcinoma. The table came from immunoSEQ multiplex PCR; TCRdb's copy has only in-frame clones and leaves some out. In the table there are roughly 8,100 clones, 80% to 85% of which are singletons. The sequenced sample consisted of FFPE invasive lung adenocarcinoma tissue. These receptors all stem from a person between 50 and 60 years old with lung adenocarcinoma.

V and J are TRBV10-2 and TRBJ1-1; D not certain. V dropped 0 bases and J dropped 3 bases, with 5 bases sitting between them. The CDR3 is 13 residues long. The germline gives CDR1 WSHSY, CDR2 SAAADI. The CDR3 loop is CASSESPDTEAFF. CDR3 in DNA: TGCGCCAGCAGTGAGTCCCCAGACACTGAAGCTTTCTTT.

The J gene is TRBJ2-7, the V gene TRBV5-1; a weak D match, TRBD2 (6 bases). Germline loops: CDR1 SGHRS, CDR2 YFSETQ. The V and J ends lost 1 base and 4 bases respectively, with 12 bases between them. The CDR3 loop spans 14 amino acids. CDR3 nucleotides: TGCGCCAGCAGCTTGCTCGGCGGGACTTACGAGCAGTACTTC. It codes for CASSLLGGTYEQYF.

V is TRBV19 and J is TRBJ2-7, with TRBD1 matching over 8 bases. Germline V gives CDR1 LNHDA, CDR2 SQIVND (reference sequence). CDR3 length: 14 residues. Trimming removed 4 bases from V and 2 bases from J; junction bases left unmatched: 4. The CDR3 reads CASSTQTGAYEQYF. CDR3 coding DNA: TGTGCCAGTAGTACCCAGACAGGGGCCTACGAGCAGTACTTC.

J is TRBJ1-2 and V is TRBV5-1; 9 nucleotides agree with TRBD1. The CDR3 is 15 residues long. Trimming cost V 4 bases and J 8 bases; bases outside gene matches: 12. CDR1 and CDR2 from the germline V gene are SGHRS and YFSETQ. CDR3: CASSGETGTGSGYTF. As DNA, the CDR3 is TGCGCCAGCAGCGGAGAGACCGGGACAGGGAGCGGCTACACCTTC.

This chain links TRBV5-8 with TRBJ1-5; D unclear. Trimming took 2 bases from V and 5 from J, leaving 8 bases between them. The length of the CDR3 is 13 residues. CDR1 SGHTS and CDR2 YDEGEE come from the germline V gene. DNA of the CDR3: TGTGCCAGCAGCTTTGGGCGGTATCAGCCCCAGCATTTT. Encoded protein: CASSFGRYQPQHF. The full variable domain, with the rest looked up from reference TRBV5-8 and TRBJ1-5, is EAGVTQSPTHLIKTRGQQATLRCSPISGHTSVYWYQQALGLGLQFLLWYDEGEERNRGNFPPRFSGRQFPNYSSELNVNALELEDSALYLCASSFGRYQPQHFGDGTRLSIL.

This chain uses TRBV5-4 with TRBJ2-3; D gene uncertain. The CDR3 runs 15 residues. V lost 2 bases, J lost 7 bases, and 17 bases lay in between. Per the germline V gene, CDR1 is SGHNT and CDR2 is YYREEE (reference sequence). Written as DNA, the CDR3 is TGTGCCAGCAGCTTCCTTACCAGTCGAAACCATACGCAGTATTTT. Translation: CASSFLTSRNHTQYF.

The chain joins TRBV10-2 to TRBJ1-5; no reliable D call. Germline values: CDR1 WSHSY, CDR2 SAAADI. Trimming shortened V by 0 bases and J by 0 bases, and 12 bases separated the two germline ends. The CDR3 runs 17 residues. The CDR3: CASSESKGLYSNQPQHF. The CDR3 DNA reads TGCGCCAGCAGTGAGTCGAAAGGGTTGTATAGCAATCAGCCCCAGCATTTT.

The chain recombines TRBV6-4 with TRBJ2-2; tentatively, D is TRBD1 or TRBD2 (5 bases each). The CDR3 extends over 14 amino acids. Trimming cost V 0 bases and J 3 bases, with 5 bases left between them. The germline CDR1 and CDR2 sequences are MRHNA and SNTAGT. CDR3 nucleotides: TGTGCCAGCAGTGACTCGGGGGACACCGGGGAGCTGTTTTTT. The encoded protein is CASSDSGDTGELFF.

The V call is TRBV7-2, the J call TRBJ1-1; D is possibly TRBD1 (5 bases). This CDR3 comprises 11 residues. V was pared by 1 base and J by 10 bases, with 7 bases between. Germline V lookup: CDR1 SGHTA, CDR2 FQGNSA. The CDR3 loop reads CASSLEGRAFF. For the CDR3, the DNA is TGTGCCAGCAGCTTAGAGGGGCGAGCTTTCTTT.

The chain has TRBV7-8 and TRBJ1-1; D gene ambiguous. The CDR3 consists of 14 residues. Germline-derived CDR1 and CDR2 are SGHVS and FQNEAQ. Trimming shortened V by 2 bases and J by 4 bases, and 11 bases separated the two germline ends. The CDR3 sequence: CASSLIQGSTEAFF. CDR3 DNA sequence: TGTGCCAGCAGCTTAATTCAAGGATCCACTGAAGCTTTCTTT.

This clone has just one count. V usage is TRBV28 and J usage is TRBJ2-3; D may be TRBD1 (6 bases). This CDR3 is 14 amino acids long. CDR1 and CDR2 (germline): MDHEN, SYDVKM. V lost 7 bases and J 4 bases, leaving 15 bases between the germline ends. CDR3 region: CASTREGVSDTQYF. For the CDR3, the DNA is TGTGCCAGCACCCGTGAGGGGGTTTCAGATACGCAGTATTTT.

The gene calls are TRBV30 and TRBJ2-7; 10 positions match TRBD2. Germline assignment: CDR1 GTSNPN and CDR2 SVGIG (reference sequence). J gave up 4 bases and V 4 bases, and 7 bases lay outside the gene matches. The CDR3 length is 14 residues. The CDR3 DNA reads TGTGCCTGGAAGTCAACTAGCGGGAAGTACGAGCAGTACTTC. Translated: CAWKSTSGKYEQYF. The complete variable domain, with remaining parts taken from reference TRBV30 and TRBJ2-7, reads SQTIHQWPATLVQPVGSPLSLECTVEGTSNPNLYWYRQAAGRGLQLLFYSVGIGQISSEVPQNLSASRPQDRQFILSSKKLLLSDSGFYLCAWKSTSGKYEQYFGPGTRLTVT.

Worth noting for this clone: A read error may account for a junction end that differs from germline. This chain's CDR3 is CASSPPSGVRYASF. The CDR3 DNA reads TGTGCCAGCAGCCCACCGTCGGGCGTAAGATACGCATCTTTT. V usage is TRBV7-9 and J usage is TRBJ1-1; D is unclear. Looked up from germline, CDR1 is SEHNR and CDR2 is FQNEAQ (reference sequence). The CDR3 is made up of 14 amino acids.

The chain has TRBV2 and TRBJ2-7; a possible D gene is TRBD1 (6 bases). The CDR3 totals 15 residues. V was shortened by 7 bases and J by 1 base, with 17 bases between the two germline ends. CDR1 is SNHLY and CDR2 is FYNNEI in the germline V gene. The CDR3 coding sequence is TGTGCCAGCATATCGAGCAGGGGTGGGTCCTACGAGCAGTACTTC. Translating it yields CASISSRGGSYEQYF.

J is TRBJ1-2 and V is TRBV19; D unresolved. The CDR3 loop spans 12 amino acids. Germline CDR1 and CDR2: LNHDA and SQIVND (reference sequence). V was trimmed by 6 bases and J by 1 base, leaving 6 bases between them. The CDR3 protein is CASRGGNYGYTF. In DNA, the CDR3 is TGTGCCAGTAGAGGCGGTAACTATGGCTACACCTTC.

The V gene is TRBV28, the J gene TRBJ1-1, with 8 bases aligning to TRBD1. V was pared by 6 bases and J by 5 bases, with 8 bases of the junction left unmatched. The CDR3 is 14 amino acids. Germline V gene lookup returns CDR1 MDHEN and CDR2 SYDVKM. In nucleotides, the CDR3 is TGTGCCAGCAGGGATACAGGGGGAGGGACTGAAGCTTTCTTT. Translating it yields CASRDTGGGTEAFF. Full variable domain (missing parts from reference TRBV28 and TRBJ1-1): DVKVTQSSRYLVKRTGEKVFLECVQDMDHENMFWYRQDPGLGLRLIYFSYDVKMKEKGDIPEGYSVSREKKERFSLILESASTNQTSMYLCASRDTGGGTEAFFGQGTRLTVV.

The chain has TRBV4-1 and TRBJ1-1; D unclear. Germline V gives CDR1 MGHRA, CDR2 YSYEKL. This CDR3 has 14 residues. V shed 1 base and J shed 3 bases, with 9 bases lying between them. CDR3 bases: TGCGCCAGCAGCCAAGTTCGCACAGACACTGAAGCTTTCTTT. As protein: CASSQVRTDTEAFF.

The rearrangement uses TRBV6-1 and TRBJ2-5; TRBD2 matches 14 bases. This CDR3 is built from 16 residues. Germline CDR1 MNHNS, CDR2 SASEGT. V lost 4 bases and J lost 7; bases outside the gene matches: 8. CDR3 in DNA: TGTGCCAGCAGTGGCCCGACTAGCGGGGGGGCCGGGACCCAGTACTTC. It encodes CASSGPTSGGAGTQYF.

This chain links TRBV5-1 with TRBJ2-6; the D gene is possibly TRBD2 (6 bases). V lost 3 bases to trimming and J lost 3 bases, with 13 bases between them. Germline loops: CDR1 SGHRS, CDR2 YFSETQ. This CDR3 region has 16 residues. CDR3 DNA sequence: TGCGCCAGCAGCTCTGGCGAGGGAGGTGGGGCCAACGTCCTGACTTTC. This sequence encodes CASSSGEGGGANVLTF.

The chain joins TRBV30 to TRBJ1-2, with a weak D call TRBD1 (6 bases). This CDR3 comprises 13 residues. The germline V and J ends were trimmed by 4 bases and 3 bases, with 12 bases remaining between them. From germline, CDR1 is GTSNPN and CDR2 SVGIG (reference sequence). CDR3 region: CAWTGAQHYGYTF. CDR3 bases: TGTGCCTGGACAGGGGCCCAGCACTATGGCTACACCTTC.

The genes are TRBV28 and TRBJ2-7; no clear D gene. The CDR3 totals 12 residues. Trimming removed 5 bases from V and 4 bases from J, with 9 bases in between. Germline CDR1 MDHEN, CDR2 SYDVKM. The CDR3 sequence is CASSPSVYEQYF. In DNA, the CDR3 is TGTGCCAGCAGTCCTTCAGTATACGAGCAGTACTTC.

This chain uses TRBV28 with TRBJ1-1; unclear D gene. The germline CDR1 and CDR2 sequences are MDHEN and SYDVKM. Trimming removed 3 bases at V and 2 bases at J, with 10 bases between. The CDR3 sequence is 14 residues long. CDR3 region: CASSLALPNTEAFF. CDR3 coding DNA: TGTGCCAGCAGTTTGGCATTACCTAACACTGAAGCTTTCTTT.

The rearrangement joins TRBV9 to TRBJ2-2, with 10 bases that match TRBD2. Germline assignment: CDR1 SGDLS and CDR2 YYNGEE. V shed 0 bases, J shed 2 bases, and the junction held 1 base outside the gene matches. The CDR3 sequence is 16 residues long. This chain's CDR3 is CASSVELAGNTGELFF. The CDR3 region has the DNA TGTGCCAGCAGCGTAGAACTAGCGGGAAACACCGGGGAGCTGTTTTTT.

In the case of this clone: Compared with germline, one end of the junction differs, possibly owing to a read error. The CDR3 nucleotides read TGTGCCAGCAGCTTGGTAAGGACCACAGATACGCAGTATTTT. It specifies CASSLVRTTDTQYF. V and J are TRBV5-1 and TRBJ2-3; D not certain. Germline assignment: CDR1 SGHRS and CDR2 YFSETQ. The CDR3 runs 14 residues.

The chain employs TRBV27 and TRBJ1-4; D gene ambiguous. The V end lost 5 bases, the J end lost 10 bases, and 11 bases lay between the germline ends. The CDR3 is 12 amino acids. Germline V gene data show CDR1 as MNHEY and CDR2 as SMNVEV (reference sequence). CDR3 loop: CASSTLHGKLFF. CDR3 coding DNA: TGTGCCAGCAGTACCTTACATGGAAAACTGTTTTTT.

This chain links TRBV30 with TRBJ2-5; D is possibly TRBD1 (6 bases). Trimming stripped 3 bases from V and 1 base from J, with 9 bases between. The CDR3 is 13 residues long. Germline lookup yields CDR1 GTSNPN and CDR2 SVGIG (reference sequence). The CDR3 DNA reads TGTGCCTGGAGCGGACAGATCCAAGAGACCCAGTACTTC. Its translation: CAWSGQIQETQYF.

The chain is built from TRBV6-1 and TRBJ1-5; no clear D gene. Germline V gene lookup returns CDR1 MNHNS and CDR2 SASEGT. The V and J ends lost 4 bases and 0 bases respectively, with 7 bases between them. This CDR3 has 14 amino acids. CDR3 coding DNA: TGTGCCAGCAGTGCACAAATTAGCAATCAGCCCCAGCATTTT. It codes for CASSAQISNQPQHF.

The chain links TRBV5-4 to TRBJ2-3, with D possibly matching TRBD1 (6 bases). CDR1 is SGHNT and CDR2 is YYREEE in the germline V gene (reference sequence). The CDR3 spans 11 residues. Trimming pared 4 bases from V and 10 bases from J, leaving 10 bases between. The CDR3: CASSIQGAQYF. In nucleotides, the CDR3 is TGTGCCAGCAGCATACAGGGTGCGCAGTATTTT.

CDR3 coding DNA: TGTGCCAGTAGTATCCGGACTAGCGACCACGAGCAGTACTTC. Translation gives CASSIRTSDHEQYF. V and J are TRBV19 and TRBJ2-7, with TRBD2 identical over 9 bases. After removal of 3 bases from V and 5 bases from J, the junction contained 5 bases not matched to a gene. The CDR3 spans 14 residues. Germline-derived CDR1 and CDR2 are LNHDA and SQIVND (reference sequence).

The rearrangement uses TRBV28 and TRBJ1-2, with a tentative D call TRBD1 (6 bases). In germline, CDR1 is MDHEN, CDR2 SYDVKM. The CDR3 contains 15 residues. Trimming shortened V by 5 bases and J by 2 bases, and 15 bases separated the two germline ends. The CDR3 sequence is CASSLTGSRNYGYTF. DNA of the CDR3: TGTGCCAGCAGTCTTACAGGGTCCAGGAACTATGGCTACACCTTC.